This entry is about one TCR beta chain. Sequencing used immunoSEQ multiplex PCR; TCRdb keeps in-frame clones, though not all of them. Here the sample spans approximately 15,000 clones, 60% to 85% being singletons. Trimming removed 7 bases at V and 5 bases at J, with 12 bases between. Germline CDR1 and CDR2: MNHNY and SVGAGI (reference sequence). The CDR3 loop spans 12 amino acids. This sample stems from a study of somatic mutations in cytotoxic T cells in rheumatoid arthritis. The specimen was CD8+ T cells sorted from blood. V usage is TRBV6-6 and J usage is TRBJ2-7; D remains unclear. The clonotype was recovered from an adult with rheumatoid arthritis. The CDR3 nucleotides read TGTGCCAGCACCCCTGGTGGGGACGAGCAGTACTTC. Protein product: CASTPGGDEQYF.